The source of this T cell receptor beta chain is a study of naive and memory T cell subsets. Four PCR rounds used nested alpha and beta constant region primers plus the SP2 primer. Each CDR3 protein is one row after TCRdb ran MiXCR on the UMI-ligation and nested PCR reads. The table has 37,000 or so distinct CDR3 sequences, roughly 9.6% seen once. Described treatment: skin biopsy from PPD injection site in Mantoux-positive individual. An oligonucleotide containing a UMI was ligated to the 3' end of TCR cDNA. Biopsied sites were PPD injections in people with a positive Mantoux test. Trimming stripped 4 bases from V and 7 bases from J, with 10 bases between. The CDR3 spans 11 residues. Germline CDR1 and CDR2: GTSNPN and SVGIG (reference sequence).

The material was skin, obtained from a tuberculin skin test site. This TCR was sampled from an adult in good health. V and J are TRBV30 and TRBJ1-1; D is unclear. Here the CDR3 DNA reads TGTGCCTGGATGGGAACAGTTGAAGCTTTCTTT. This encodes CAWMGTVEAFF.